One and the same sample provided the 25 T cell receptor beta chains below, sequenced in a study of CD8+CD57+ T cells in acquired aplastic anemia. The TCR beta profiling, which covered VDJ combination and CDR3 sequence, was carried out using genomic DNA as the template. TCRdb recomputed calls from the reads with MiXCR, one row per CDR3 protein. This table has a few hundred thousand distinct CDR3 sequences, 40% to 60% appearing once. Patients included in sequencing had previously demonstrated CD8+CD57+ cell expansion by flow cytometry. Sample: sorted CD4+, CD8+, or CD8+CD57+ T cells (not recorded which) from PBMCs. All receptors come from a human donor with aplastic anemia.

At least ten counts were recorded for this clonotype. The chain couples TRBV11-3 to TRBJ2-1; 7 bases agree with TRBD2. V was clipped by 3 bases and J by 10 bases; unmatched bases: 3. The CDR3 totals 12 residues. In germline, CDR1 is SGHNT, CDR2 YENEEA. CDR3: CASSFRRGEQFF. DNA of the CDR3: TGTGCCAGCAGCTTTAGGCGGGGGGAGCAGTTCTTC.

The rearrangement joins TRBV20-1 to TRBJ2-7; TRBD2 matches at 9 bases. The ends lost 6 bases at V and 2 bases at J; junction bases unmatched: 2. The CDR3 is 12 residues long. Germline V lookup: CDR1 DFQATT, CDR2 SNEGSKA (reference sequence). In DNA form, the CDR3 reads TGCAGTGCGCTAGCGGGGACCTACGAGCAGTACTTC. Protein: CSALAGTYEQYF.

Notes on this clonotype: Since a much larger clone is just one base distant, this may be a read error. The V call is TRBV12-3 or TRBV12-4, the J call TRBJ1-5; 7 bases agree with TRBD1. The CDR3 is made up of 14 amino acids. The CDR3 DNA follows: TGTGCCAGCAGTCCGACAGGGATCAATCGGCCCCAGCATTTT. It yields the protein CASSPTGINRPQHF.

This clonotype was detected ten times or more. The chain joins TRBV5-1 to TRBJ2-1; 9 bases align to TRBD2. J was trimmed by 2 bases and V by 5 bases; bases with no gene match: 8. From germline, CDR1 is SGHRS and CDR2 YFSETQ. The CDR3 loop spans 16 amino acids. CDR3 region: CASRSTAGGTYNEQFF. CDR3 bases: TGCGCCAGCAGATCGACAGCGGGGGGAACCTACAATGAGCAGTTCTTC.

This clonotype was seen many times. This chain links TRBV5-1 with TRBJ2-2; 10 nucleotides agree with TRBD1. CDR3 length: 15 amino acids. CDR1 is SGHRS and CDR2 is YFSETQ in the germline V gene. V was clipped by 4 bases and J by 3 bases; unmatched bases: 3. This chain's CDR3 is CASSRGTGDTGELFF. The CDR3 DNA sequence: TGCGCCAGCAGCCGTGGGACAGGGGACACCGGGGAGCTGTTTTTT. Full variable domain (outside the CDR3, taken from reference TRBV5-1 and TRBJ2-2): KAGVTQTPRYLIKTRGQQVTLSCSPISGHRSVSWYQQTPGQGLQFLFEYFSETQRNKGNFPGRFSGRQFSNSRSEMNVSTLELGDSALYLCASSRGTGDTGELFFGEGSRLTVL.

A note on this clonotype: Just one base apart from a much larger clone, this may be a read error. The rearrangement links TRBV7-3 to TRBJ1-2; D might be TRBD1 (5 bases). Trimming cost V 5 bases and J 7 bases, with 17 bases left between them. Germline loops: CDR1 SGHTA, CDR2 FQGTGA. This CDR3 comprises 14 residues. DNA for the CDR3: TGTGCCAGCAGCCCGACGCAGGGTAATTTTGGCTACACCTTC. The encoded protein is CASSPTQGNFGYTF.

As for this clonotype: Lacking the conserved final phenylalanine or tryptophan, this CDR3 likely reflects a read error. This sequence joins TRBV27 and TRBJ1-6; D unresolved. CDR3 length: 15 amino acids. Trimming stripped 5 bases from V and 0 bases from J, with 8 bases between. Germline loops: CDR1 MNHEY, CDR2 SMNVEV (reference sequence). Here the CDR3 reads CASSIKSSYNSPLHS. As DNA, the CDR3 is TGTGCCAGCAGTATCAAGAGCTCCTATAATTCACCCCTCCACTCT.

The J gene is TRBJ2-7, the V gene TRBV19; D gene ambiguous. Germline CDR1 is LNHDA and CDR2 is SQIVND (reference sequence). V was cut by 5 bases and J by 2 bases, with 13 bases left in between. CDR3 size: 14 residues. CDR3 in DNA: TGTGCCAGTAGTTCCGGCCTCAGACCCTACGAGCAGTACTTC. Protein product: CASSSGLRPYEQYF.

Regarding this clonotype: At one end, the junction sequence differs from germline, possibly due to a read error. The chain employs TRBV14 and TRBJ2-1; D gene ambiguous. There are 16 residues in the CDR3. CDR1 is SGHDN, CDR2 FVKESK, per germline. The DNA for the CDR3 is TGTGCCAGCAGCCAAGAGTGGGCGAGCTCCTACAATGAGCAGTCCTTC. Translation gives CASSQEWASSYNEQSF.

The V and J genes are TRBV10-3 and TRBJ2-7, with TRBD1 matching over 8 bases. Germline V CDR1 and CDR2: ENHRY, SYGVKD. This CDR3 comprises 16 residues. Trimming took 5 bases from V and 4 from J; bases not matched to a gene: 13. The CDR3 region has the DNA TGTGCCATCAGTCCGGTGGAGGACAGGGCACAGTACGAGCAGTACTTC. It translates to CAISPVEDRAQYEQYF.

This clonotype has more than one count but fewer than ten. The rearrangement links TRBV20-1 to TRBJ1-1, with TRBD1 identical over 11 bases. V lost 2 bases to trimming and J lost 8 bases; unmatched junction nucleotides: 10. Germline V gene sequence: CDR1 DFQATT, CDR2 SNEGSKA (reference sequence). CDR3 size: 15 residues. CDR3 protein: CSARNPGQGGVEAFF. The CDR3 coding sequence is TGCAGTGCTAGAAACCCGGGACAGGGGGGCGTCGAAGCTTTCTTT.

This clonotype appeared many times. The J gene is TRBJ2-3, the V gene TRBV12-3 or TRBV12-4, with 11 bases identical to TRBD2. The CDR3 consists of 19 residues. Unmatched junction bases numbered 8, after V lost 0 bases and J lost 0 bases. The CDR3 reads CASSLALGLAGGSTDTQYF. The CDR3 nucleotides are TGTGCCAGCAGTTTAGCCCTAGGGTTAGCGGGGGGGAGCACAGATACGCAGTATTTT.

This clonotype was recorded at least ten times. The V call is TRBV2, the J call TRBJ2-7; TRBD1 matches at 7 bases. Germline V CDR1 and CDR2: SNHLY, FYNNEI. The ends lost 5 bases at V and 0 bases at J; junction bases unmatched: 7. The CDR3 length is 15 residues. This CDR3 reads CASSPDRALSYEQYF. CDR3 coding DNA: TGTGCCAGCAGTCCAGACAGGGCACTCTCCTACGAGCAGTACTTC.

Many counts were recorded for this clonotype. The genes are TRBV20-1 and TRBJ2-1; D is unresolved. Between the trimmed V and J ends, which lost 5 bases and 9 bases, there was a span of 8 bases. Germline CDR1 and CDR2: DFQATT and SNEGSKA (reference sequence). The CDR3 extends over 10 amino acids. CDR3 protein: CSASVGEQFF. The CDR3 DNA sequence: TGCAGTGCTTCGGTGGGTGAGCAGTTCTTC.

Many counts were recorded for this clonotype. The J gene is TRBJ2-1, the V gene TRBV6-5, with D tentatively TRBD1 (5 bases). Per germline, CDR1 MNHEY and CDR2 SVGAGI. CDR3 length equals 14 residues. The ends were cut back, 6 bases at V and 2 bases at J, with 11 bases in the middle. CDR3 nucleotide sequence: TGTGCCAGCAGCCAGGGTTTACCCTACAATGAGCAGTTCTTC. Translated: CASSQGLPYNEQFF.

This clonotype was seen just once. V gene TRBV15 combines with J gene TRBJ1-2, with a tentative D call TRBD1 (5 bases). This CDR3 spans 15 amino acids. Germline V gene lookup returns CDR1 LNHNV and CDR2 YYDKDF (reference sequence). Trimming took 0 bases from V and 0 from J, leaving 8 bases between them. DNA of the CDR3: TGTGCCACCAGCAGAGACAGGGCGACTAACTATGGCTACACCTTC. Amino acid sequence: CATSRDRATNYGYTF.

This clonotype was seen repeatedly, ten times or more. DNA for the CDR3: TGTGCTAGTGCCCCCCGGGACAGGGCAACAAGGGCCTACGAGCAGTACTTC. Its translation: CASAPRDRATRAYEQYF. The chain has TRBV12-5 and TRBJ2-7; TRBD1 aligns across 9 bases. This CDR3 has 17 residues. The ends lost 7 bases at V and 2 bases at J; junction bases unmatched: 15. Germline V CDR1 and CDR2: LGHNT, FRNRAP. The whole variable domain, filled in from reference TRBV12-5 and TRBJ2-7, reads DARVTQTPRHKVTEMGQEVTMRCQPILGHNTVFWYRQTMMQGLELLAYFRNRAPLDDSGMPKDRFSAEMPDATLATLKIQPSEPRDSAVYFCASAPRDRATRAYEQYFGPGTRLTVT.

Of note for this clonotype: This may stem from a read error, because a much larger clone lies one nucleotide away. The rearrangement joins TRBV6-6 to TRBJ1-1; weak D call: TRBD1 (5 bases). The CDR3 extends over 15 amino acids. V lost 8 bases and J lost 4, with 20 bases in between. Per the germline V gene, CDR1 is MNHNY and CDR2 is SVGAGI (reference sequence). The CDR3 DNA reads TGTGCCAGCGGGGCAGGACCCAGTGTACTCACTGAAGCTTTCTTT. Translation gives CASGAGPSVLTEAFF.

The sample holds one count of this clonotype. This clone may be a read error of a much larger clone one base away. The chain combines TRBV5-1 with TRBJ1-2; a weak D match, TRBD1 (5 bases). CDR3 length equals 17 residues. Germline-derived CDR1 and CDR2 are SGHRS and YFSETQ. The CDR3 spells CASSLGGSALSDYGYAF. The CDR3 DNA reads as TGCGCCAGCAGCTTGGGGGGGAGTGCCTTGTCCGACTATGGCTACGCCTTC.

V usage is TRBV20-1 and J usage is TRBJ1-2; D possibly corresponds to TRBD1 (6 bases). Trimming pared 3 bases from V and 3 bases from J, leaving 8 bases between. Germline CDR1 reads DFQATT; CDR2 reads SNEGSKA (reference sequence). The CDR3 length is 12 residues. The CDR3 protein is CSASGGDYGYTF. CDR3 nucleotide sequence: TGCAGTGCTAGCGGGGGCGACTATGGCTACACCTTC.

The chain combines TRBV20-1 with TRBJ1-1; TRBD1 matches 9 bases. Trimming took 3 bases from V and 4 from J; bases not matched to a gene: 9. CDR3 length equals 15 residues. Germline V gives CDR1 DFQATT, CDR2 SNEGSKA (reference sequence). In DNA form, the CDR3 reads TGCAGTGCTAGGTCCGGGACAGGGCGCGGCACTGAAGCTTTCTTT. Translating it yields CSARSGTGRGTEAFF.

About this clonotype: This may be a read error: a much more frequent sequence differs by one nucleotide. CDR3 coding DNA: TGTGTCAGCAGCTTTAATGGGGGCGAGAACACTGAAGCTTTCTTT. Translating it yields CVSSFNGGENTEAFF. The rearrangement uses TRBV7-9 and TRBJ1-1, with a tentative D call TRBD1 (6 bases). Germline V gene sequence: CDR1 SEHNR, CDR2 FQNEAQ (reference sequence). CDR3 length: 15 amino acids.

This chain uses TRBV10-3 with TRBJ1-4; D ambiguous. V lost 3 bases, J lost 7 bases, and 12 bases lay in between. This CDR3 comprises 14 residues. CDR1 is ENHRY, CDR2 SYGVKD, per germline. The CDR3 is CAISDPQGFEKLFF. The CDR3 bases are TGTGCCATCAGTGATCCACAAGGTTTTGAAAAACTGTTTTTT.

On this clonotype itself: A much larger clone sits a single nucleotide away, making a read error possible. This sequence joins TRBV9 and TRBJ2-3; 9 bases agree with TRBD1. The CDR3 extends over 16 amino acids. Germline-derived CDR1 and CDR2 are SGDLS and YYNGEE. In DNA form, the CDR3 reads TGTGCCAGCAGCGTTTGGACAGGGGCTAGCACAAATACGCAGTATTTT. This encodes CASSVWTGASTNTQYF.

Note on this clonotype: It may be a read error: a sequence one base away is much more abundant. The chain couples TRBV7-9 to TRBJ2-1; D gene unclear. CDR1 and CDR2 (germline): SEHNR, FQNEAQ (reference sequence). This CDR3 contains 14 residues. The DNA for the CDR3 is TGCGCCAGCAGCCAAGCCCCCGTCCAGAGAAGTTCGCTCTTC. Its protein product is CASSQAPVQRSSLF.